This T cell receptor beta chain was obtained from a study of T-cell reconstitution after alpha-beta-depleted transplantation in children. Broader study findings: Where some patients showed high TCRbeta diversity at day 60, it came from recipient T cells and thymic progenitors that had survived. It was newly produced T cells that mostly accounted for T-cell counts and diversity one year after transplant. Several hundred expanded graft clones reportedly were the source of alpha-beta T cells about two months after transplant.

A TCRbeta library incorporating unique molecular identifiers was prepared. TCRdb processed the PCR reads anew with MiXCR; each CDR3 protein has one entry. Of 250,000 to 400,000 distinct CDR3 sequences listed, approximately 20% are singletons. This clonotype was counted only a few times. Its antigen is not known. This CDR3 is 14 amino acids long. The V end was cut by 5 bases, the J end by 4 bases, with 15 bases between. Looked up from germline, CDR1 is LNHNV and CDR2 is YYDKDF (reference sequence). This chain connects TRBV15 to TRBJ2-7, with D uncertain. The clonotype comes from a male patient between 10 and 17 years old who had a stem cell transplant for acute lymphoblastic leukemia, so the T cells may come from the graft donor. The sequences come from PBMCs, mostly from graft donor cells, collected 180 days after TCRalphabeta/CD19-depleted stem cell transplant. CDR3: CATSRMREAYEQYF. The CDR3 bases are TGTGCCACCAGCCGAATGAGAGAGGCTTACGAGCAGTACTTC. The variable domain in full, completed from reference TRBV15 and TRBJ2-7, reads DAMVIQNPRYQVTQFGKPVTLSCSQTLNHNVMYWYQQKSSQAPKLLFHYYDKDFNNEADTPDNFQSRRPNTSFCFLDIRSPGLGDTAMYLCATSRMREAYEQYFGPGTRLTVT.